This entry lists 8 T cell receptor beta chains sequenced from one sample in a study of OX40 agonist ivuxolimab in advanced cancers. The protocol was immunoSEQ multiplex PCR, while the TCRdb copy is restricted to in-frame clones and leaves out a portion. The sample shows roughly 20,000 clones, 70% to 90% of them seen only once. The input for sequencing was CD4+ or CD8+ T cells sorted from blood, taken in a trial of the OX40 agonist ivuxolimab. The receptors originated from an adult with an advanced solid tumor such as melanoma, head and neck, liver or kidney cancer.

This clone was detected only a few times. This chain uses TRBV28 with TRBJ1-3, with TRBD1 matching over 8 bases. V lost 6 bases and J lost 4; bases outside the gene matches: 14. Germline V gene data show CDR1 as MDHEN and CDR2 as SYDVKM. This CDR3 contains 17 residues. CDR3 sequence (DNA): TGTGCCAGCAGCAGGGGGCGCTCCGTTTACCCCGGAAACACCATATATTTT. This codes for CASSRGRSVYPGNTIYF.

The J gene is TRBJ2-7, the V gene TRBV5-5; D is uncertain. Germline values: CDR1 SGHKS, CDR2 YYEKEE (reference sequence). There are 16 residues in the CDR3. The germline V and J ends were trimmed by 6 bases and 2 bases, with 21 bases remaining between them. Here the CDR3 reads CASTIIPRRQPYEQYF. CDR3 in DNA: TGTGCCAGCACCATAATACCGCGCCGGCAGCCCTACGAGCAGTACTTC.

Sample share makes this clone medium-sized. This chain uses TRBV27 with TRBJ2-1; 7 bases match TRBD2. CDR1 and CDR2 (germline): MNHEY, SMNVEV (reference sequence). With 3 bases clipped from V and 10 bases from J, the junction kept 15 bases outside the gene matches. CDR3 size: 16 residues. The CDR3 loop reads CASSLEAQQSGAEQFF. Written as DNA, the CDR3 is TGTGCCAGCAGTTTGGAAGCCCAACAGAGCGGGGCGGAGCAGTTCTTC.

The CDR3 DNA reads TGTGCCATCAGTGATCTGGGGAATTCACCCCTCCACTTT. It specifies CAISDLGNSPLHF. The chain combines TRBV10-3 with TRBJ1-6; D remains ambiguous. The V gene's germline CDR1 is ENHRY and CDR2 SYGVKD. The CDR3 contains 13 residues. V was trimmed by 3 bases and J by 7 bases, leaving 7 bases between them.

The chain links TRBV5-4 to TRBJ1-1; D may be TRBD1 (6 bases). Germline CDR1 and CDR2: SGHNT and YYREEE (reference sequence). The CDR3 length is 14 residues. Trimming removed 4 bases at V and 0 bases at J, with 10 bases between. The CDR3 region is CASSTGQMNTEAFF. Written as DNA, the CDR3 is TGTGCCAGCAGCACTGGACAGATGAACACTGAAGCTTTCTTT.

The rearrangement links TRBV10-2 to TRBJ2-5; 12 bases fit TRBD2. This CDR3 has 14 amino acids. Germline loops: CDR1 WSHSY, CDR2 SAAADI. Trimming removed 4 bases from V and 11 bases from J; junction bases left unmatched: 8. CDR3 region: CASSVPSGRGEQYF. Written as DNA, the CDR3 is TGCGCCAGCAGTGTTCCTAGCGGGAGGGGTGAGCAGTACTTC.

This clone was counted once. The V call is TRBV7-3, the J call TRBJ1-1; 8 positions match TRBD1. The V gene's germline CDR1 is SGHTA and CDR2 FQGTGA. J lost 6 bases, V lost 5 bases, and 8 bases had no gene match. This CDR3 has 14 amino acids. CDR3 DNA: TGTGCCAGCAGCGCGACAGGGGAATTTTCTGAAGCTTTCTTT. It codes for CASSATGEFSEAFF.

This chain connects TRBV7-6 to TRBJ2-5, with D possibly matching TRBD1 (6 bases). Germline CDR1 and CDR2: SGHVS and FNYEAQ. This CDR3 is built from 16 residues. V lost 5 bases, J lost 5 bases, and 21 bases lay in between. The CDR3 DNA reads as TGTGCCAGCAGCAATGATGCGGCAGGGGATAGCGAGACCCAGTACTTC. Amino acids: CASSNDAAGDSETQYF.